The entry below describes one T cell receptor (beta chain). Its antigen is currently not known. The method behind the library was the immunoSEQ multiplex PCR assay. TCRbeta CDR3 sequencing was performed by Adaptive Biotechnologies. On the study's bioinformatics: Repertoire similarity was assessed with the Chao-modified Jaccard index and with the median clonotype overlap from 200 random subsamples of equal sample size. The similarity analyses were run on either productive nucleotide sequences or amino acid sequences translated in silico. To compare repertoires, the researchers applied hierarchical clustering with single linkage as well as t-SNE, based on Chao-modified Jaccard distances. Repertoire diversity was assessed with the Renyi index over a range of alpha values after the sample sizes were normalised. This is the immuneACCESS table as TCRdb keeps it, with only in-frame sequences that have V and J called. A part of the clones is gone; compared with another copy, unresolved V genes explain less than half, and the rest is unexplained. Clone size and V and J calls were adopted from that table, with D and trimming inferred from the DNA. The table for this sample shows some 6,000 clones. The ten largest clones capture roughly 0.65% of the sample.

In the germline V gene, CDR1 corresponds to MDHEN and CDR2 to SYDVKM. The CDR3 runs 14 residues from the cysteine to the phenylalanine. The DNA sequence is not available. The sample originates from a study of synovial regulatory T cells in juvenile arthritis (dated by TCRdb to the mid-2010s). Study-level background: Among sequenced patients, a few were therapy-naive, one received methotrexate plus infliximab, 5 to 7 received methotrexate, and one had no treatment information. The study compared the TCRbeta CDR3 repertoires of blood iaTreg cells, other blood Treg cells and synovial fluid Treg cells taken from matched patient samples. Effector T cell subsets were also sequenced in this cohort for comparisons, but the Treg dataset alone covers only blood and synovial fluid Treg cells. The TCR repertoire comparisons covered Treg and Teff subsets from about a dozen JIA patients with active disease.

TCR repertoires were obtained from around 11 juvenile idiopathic arthritis patients with active disease who had not reached inactive disease, of whom 3 were polyarticular and 8 were oligoarticular. The TCR-sequenced patients had a median age of about 12 years (range 2.4-22.9) and median disease duration of around 7 years (range 0.2-19.1). The samples for TCR repertoire analysis were obtained at two Italian centres. Peripheral blood mononuclear cells were separated using a Histopaque-1077 density gradient and frozen in 90% FCS with 10% DMSO. Beyond this particular receptor, the publication reports: Across patients, iaTreg TCR repertoires were largely private, and these iaTreg repertoires partially overlapped with synovial Teff and blood CPL repertoires. More CDR3 sequences were shared by synovial Treg cells with iaTreg cells than with other blood Treg cells, and a closer relation was confirmed by Chao-Jaccard similarity. TCR diversity was lower in blood iaTreg cells than in other blood Treg cells, which is consistent with antigen-driven expansion.

Sequenced input: Treg cells from blood. The cell subset or site tag for this specimen amounts to: remaining (HLA-DR-negative) circulating blood Treg cells. This TCR derives from a donor between 2 and 29 years old with juvenile idiopathic arthritis. The sequence links TRBV28 to TRBJ1-4. This receptor has the CDR3 CASSLDLIERKLFF.